These 21 T cell receptor beta chains share one sample of origin, sequenced in a study of cytomegalovirus exposure and HLA in healthy donors. Researchers ran the PCR with 60 Vbeta and 13 Jbeta primers. Using immunoSEQ multiplex PCR, the repertoire was profiled, and TCRdb retains in-frame clones only, with some absent. The table records roughly 190,000 clones, roughly 82% of them present only once. Sequenced: PBMCs. The source is a woman aged 50 to 60 in good health and CMV-seropositive.

As to this clone: The germline gene is not matched at one end of the junction; a read error may be the cause. The rearrangement links TRBV7-9 to TRBJ2-7; TRBD1 aligns across 11 bases. The germline gives CDR1 SEHNR, CDR2 FQNEAQ (reference sequence). This CDR3 spans 15 amino acids. The CDR3 coding sequence is TGTTCCAGCAGCTCCGGGACAGGGGGAACCTACGAGCAGTACTTC. It specifies CSSSSGTGGTYEQYF.

J is TRBJ2-5 and V is TRBV28; 12 nucleotides agree with TRBD1. Per the germline V gene, CDR1 is MDHEN and CDR2 is SYDVKM. This CDR3 comprises 13 residues. Unmatched junction bases numbered 3, after V lost 5 bases and J lost 8 bases. The CDR3 DNA reads as TGTGCCAGCAGTGGGGACAGGGGGCTAACCCAGTACTTC. Residues: CASSGDRGLTQYF.

CDR3 protein: CASSLVSLAGATQYF. The CDR3 DNA is TGTGCCAGCAGCTTAGTTAGCCTAGCGGGGGCGACCCAGTACTTC. The chain is built from TRBV7-8 and TRBJ2-5, with TRBD2 identical over 10 bases. With 1 base clipped from V and 7 bases from J, the junction kept 6 bases outside the gene matches. The CDR3 extends over 15 amino acids. Germline CDR1 is SGHVS and CDR2 is FQNEAQ.

The V gene is TRBV7-2, the J gene TRBJ2-5; 9 bases map to TRBD2. V lost 1 base, J lost 5 bases, and 5 bases stayed unmatched. CDR1 is SGHTA, CDR2 FQGNSA, per germline. This CDR3 region has 15 residues. CDR3: CASSLVAGAGETQYF. In DNA, the CDR3 is TGTGCCAGCAGCTTAGTAGCGGGGGCCGGGGAGACCCAGTACTTC. Using reference TRBV7-2 and TRBJ2-5 for the parts outside the CDR3, the full variable domain is GAGVSQSPSNKVTEKGKDVELRCDPISGHTALYWYRQSLGQGLEFLIYFQGNSAPDKSGLPSDRFSAERTGGSVSTLTIQRTQQEDSAVYLCASSLVAGAGETQYFGPGTRLLVL.

This chain uses TRBV6-6 with TRBJ2-3, with D hard to call. With 6 bases removed from V and 6 bases from J, the gap between germline ends came to 13 bases. Germline assignment: CDR1 MNHNY and CDR2 SVGAGI (reference sequence). This CDR3 contains 13 residues. CDR3 protein: CASSQGAGDTQYF. The CDR3 DNA reads as TGTGCCAGCAGCCAAGGAGCCGGGGATACGCAGTATTTT.

This chain connects TRBV7-9 to TRBJ2-3, with TRBD1 matching 9 bases. Germline CDR1 reads SEHNR; CDR2 reads FQNEAQ (reference sequence). There are 16 residues in the CDR3. The junction had 10 bases not matched to a gene; V was cut back by 5 bases and J by 4 bases. This CDR3 reads CASSHTGTGLADTQYF. CDR3 coding DNA: TGTGCCAGCAGCCATACCGGGACAGGGTTGGCAGATACGCAGTATTTT.

The V gene is TRBV7-6, the J gene TRBJ2-7, with 9 bases lining up with TRBD1. Germline V gives CDR1 SGHVS, CDR2 FNYEAQ. The CDR3 runs to 14 residues. V lost 4 bases to trimming and J lost 2 bases; unmatched junction nucleotides: 3. The CDR3 DNA sequence: TGTGCCAGCAGCTCCGGGACAGGGACCTACGAGCAGTACTTC. Protein: CASSSGTGTYEQYF.

The chain is built from TRBV5-4 and TRBJ1-5, with a possible D match to TRBD1 (6 bases). The V gene's germline CDR1 is SGHNT and CDR2 YYREEE (reference sequence). This CDR3 region has 16 residues. V was cut by 4 bases and J by 0 bases, with 14 bases left in between. The CDR3 DNA is TGTGCCAGCAGCCGGGGGGGACACAGTAGCAATCAGCCCCAGCATTTT. Amino acid sequence: CASSRGGHSSNQPQHF.

The rearrangement joins TRBV7-9 to TRBJ1-1; D might be TRBD1 (5 bases). The germline CDR1 and CDR2 sequences are SEHNR and FQNEAQ (reference sequence). Between the trimmed V and J ends, which lost 5 bases and 3 bases, there was a span of 10 bases. The CDR3 contains 13 residues. CDR3 nucleotides: TGTGCCAGCAGCATGGACACCGACACTGAAGCTTTCTTT. This gives the protein CASSMDTDTEAFF. Using reference TRBV7-9 and TRBJ1-1 for the parts outside the CDR3, the full variable domain is DTGVSQNPRHKITKRGQNVTFRCDPISEHNRLYWYRQTLGQGPEFLTYFQNEAQLEKSRLLSDRFSAERPKGSFSTLEIQRTEQGDSAMYLCASSMDTDTEAFFGQGTRLTVV.

This clone was seen a single time. This chain uses TRBV5-4 with TRBJ1-5; 8 nucleotides agree with TRBD1. The length of the CDR3 is 15 residues. After removal of 0 bases from V and 7 bases from J, the junction contained 6 bases not matched to a gene. Germline V gene data show CDR1 as SGHNT and CDR2 as YYREEE (reference sequence). CDR3 residues: CASSLGPTGGQPQHF. CDR3 bases: TGTGCCAGCAGCTTGGGTCCCACAGGGGGACAGCCCCAGCATTTT.

The rearrangement uses TRBV6-1 and TRBJ2-7, with D possibly being TRBD1 (6 bases). V was trimmed by 4 bases and J by 2 bases, leaving 12 bases between them. Germline assignment: CDR1 MNHNS and CDR2 SASEGT. The CDR3 is 14 amino acids. CDR3 sequence (DNA): TGTGCCAGCAGTGCCGGGACAAACACCTACGAGCAGTACTTC. It codes for CASSAGTNTYEQYF.

This chain joins TRBV6-5 and TRBJ2-1; 8 bases match TRBD1. Germline CDR1 reads MNHEY; CDR2 reads SVGAGI. Trimming cost V 5 bases and J 6 bases; bases outside gene matches: 3. This CDR3 is 13 amino acids long. CDR3 amino acids: CASSMTGVNEQFF. The CDR3 bases are TGTGCCAGCAGTATGACAGGGGTCAATGAGCAGTTCTTC.

This sequence joins TRBV10-3 and TRBJ1-1, with D possibly matching TRBD1 (5 bases). Deletions cut 7 bases from V and 8 bases from J, with 20 bases between. This CDR3 is built from 14 residues. The V gene's germline CDR1 is ENHRY and CDR2 SYGVKD. The CDR3, as DNA: TGTGCCATCAATGATCAGATCGGGGGATTGGAAGCTTTCTTT. Its translation: CAINDQIGGLEAFF.

In this sample, this clone turned up once. The chain carries TRBV9 and TRBJ2-1, with 8 bases aligning to TRBD2. Germline trimming cut 4 bases from V and 4 bases from J; bases unmatched to any gene: 7. Germline-derived CDR1 and CDR2 are SGDLS and YYNGEE. This CDR3 comprises 15 residues. The CDR3 nucleotides read TGTGCCAGCAGCCCCCGACTAGCGACGTACAATGAGCAGTTCTTC. Residues: CASSPRLATYNEQFF. Drawing the rest from reference TRBV9 and TRBJ2-1, the complete variable domain is DSGVTQTPKHLITATGQRVTLRCSPRSGDLSVYWYQQSLDQGLQFLIQYYNGEERAKGNILERFSAQQFPDLHSELNLSSLELGDSALYFCASSPRLATYNEQFFGPGTRLTVL.

The chain links TRBV11-2 to TRBJ2-3, with a weak D call TRBD2 (6 bases). V was clipped by 3 bases and J by 0 bases, with 7 bases between them. Germline V lookup: CDR1 SGHAT, CDR2 FQNNGV. This CDR3 spans 14 amino acids. CDR3 region: CASSFGGSTDTQYF. CDR3 nucleotides: TGTGCCAGCAGCTTCGGAGGGAGCACAGATACGCAGTATTTT.

A word on this clone: This sample includes further DNA sequences coding for the same CDR3. V usage is TRBV5-4 and J usage is TRBJ2-5; the match to TRBD2 covers 14 bases. The J segment lost 1 base and the V segment lost 4 bases, leaving 3 bases of the junction unmatched. Germline loops: CDR1 SGHNT, CDR2 YYREEE (reference sequence). The CDR3 extends over 16 amino acids. DNA for the CDR3: TGTGCCAGCAGCCTCGGACTAGCGGGGGGCCAAGAGACCCAGTACTTC. This sequence encodes CASSLGLAGGQETQYF.

On this clone: The sample has other DNA sequences that encode this CDR3 too. DNA for the CDR3: TGTGCCAGCAGCTTGGGGGGGGGCCAAGAGACCCAGTACTTC. It encodes CASSLGGGQETQYF. This chain connects TRBV5-4 to TRBJ2-5, with 7 positions matching TRBD2. After removal of 0 bases from V and 1 base from J, the junction contained 0 bases not matched to a gene. The CDR3 runs 14 residues. Germline CDR1 is SGHNT and CDR2 is YYREEE (reference sequence).

The chain couples TRBV5-4 to TRBJ2-7; no clear D. Trimming shortened V by 0 bases and J by 3 bases, and 10 bases separated the two germline ends. The CDR3 is made up of 14 amino acids. Germline CDR1 and CDR2: SGHNT and YYREEE (reference sequence). CDR3 DNA sequence: TGTGCCAGCAGCTTGGATGTCGGTCTCTACGAGCAGTACTTC. Protein product: CASSLDVGLYEQYF. Complete variable domain (other parts from reference TRBV5-4 and TRBJ2-7): ETGVTQSPTHLIKTRGQQVTLRCSSQSGHNTVSWYQQALGQGPQFIFQYYREEENGRGNFPPRFSGLQFPNYSSELNVNALELDDSALYLCASSLDVGLYEQYFGPGTRLTVT.

The rearrangement links TRBV4-2 to TRBJ1-5; 8 nucleotides align to TRBD1. Germline loops: CDR1 LGHNA, CDR2 YNFKEQ. V shed 4 bases, J shed 1 base, and the junction held 6 bases outside the gene matches. The CDR3 runs to 16 residues. CDR3 loop: CASSPSGGTSNQPQHF. CDR3 sequence (DNA): TGTGCCAGCAGCCCTTCAGGGGGCACGAGCAATCAGCCCCAGCATTTT.

V usage is TRBV6-5 and J usage is TRBJ2-5, with a tentative D call TRBD1 (6 bases). Germline CDR1 is MNHEY and CDR2 is SVGAGI. V shed 3 bases and J shed 5 bases, with 16 bases lying between them. The CDR3 is made up of 15 amino acids. The CDR3 nucleotides are TGTGCCAGCAGTTATCAAAGGGTTCAGGGGGAGACCCAGTACTTC. Translation gives CASSYQRVQGETQYF.

The chain uses TRBV6-5 and TRBJ2-7; TRBD1 matches at 8 bases. Trimming took 5 bases from V and 3 from J; bases not matched to a gene: 9. The germline gives CDR1 MNHEY, CDR2 SVGAGI. The CDR3 extends over 15 amino acids. DNA for the CDR3: TGTGCCAGCAGTGGGGTCGGGACAGGTTACTACGAGCAGTACTTC. This codes for CASSGVGTGYYEQYF.